Below, 7 T cell receptor beta chains from the same sample are listed, as sequenced in a study of low-dose radiotherapy and immunotherapy resistance in tumors. Time point of the sample: after trial treatment. Indicated treatment: LDRT plus nivolumab, ipilimumab, low-dose cyclophosphamide and aspirin (RACIN trial). TRAV- and TRBV-specific primers primed first-strand cDNA, covering alpha and beta chains. Amplification, which lasted around 18 PCR cycles, used a constant-region primer and V-primer adapter to amplify TCRs. TCRdb analysed the reads with MiXCR anew, one entry per CDR3 protein. This sample carries under 110,000 distinct CDR3 sequences, more than 20% of them seen once, and the ten largest clones take about 4%. Sequencing was performed on PBMCs, taken after low-dose radiotherapy plus immunotherapy. The receptor set was obtained from a male donor with prostate cancer.

Many counts were recorded for this clonotype. J is TRBJ2-1 and V is TRBV15; no clear D. This CDR3 has 13 amino acids. The V gene lost 3 bases and the J gene lost 3 bases, with 6 bases spanning the gap. CDR1 and CDR2 (germline): LNHNV, YYDKDF (reference sequence). CDR3 DNA sequence: TGTGCCACCAGCAGTTTTGGCTACAATGAGCAGTTCTTC. Protein sequence: CATSSFGYNEQFF.

In this sample, this clonotype turned up many times. This chain uses TRBV5-5 with TRBJ2-5, with a possible D match to TRBD2 (5 bases). CDR1 is SGHKS and CDR2 is YYEKEE in the germline V gene (reference sequence). The CDR3 runs to 14 residues. Trimming pared 2 bases from V and 2 bases from J, leaving 10 bases between. The CDR3 is CASSFLGIQETQYF. The CDR3 DNA reads TGTGCCAGCAGCTTTCTCGGGATACAAGAGACCCAGTACTTC.

Remarks on this clonotype: A much larger clone differs from this one at a single base, so this may be a read error. Here the CDR3 reads CASSPPRGAYNDQFF. CDR3 bases: TGTGCCAGCAGCCCCCCCAGGGGCGCCTACAATGATCAGTTCTTC. The V call is TRBV7-9, the J call TRBJ2-1, with D possibly being TRBD1 (6 bases). The V gene's germline CDR1 is SEHNR and CDR2 FQNEAQ (reference sequence). CDR3 length: 15 residues.

This clonotype was observed a handful of times. This rearrangement joins TRBV4-3 to TRBJ2-7, with 8 bases lining up with TRBD2. Trimming at V came to 3 bases and at J to 0 bases, leaving 4 bases not matched to a gene. This CDR3 contains 15 residues. The germline gives CDR1 LGHNA, CDR2 YSLEER. The CDR3 region is CASSQGSGGSYEQYF. CDR3 coding DNA: TGCGCCAGCAGCCAGGGGAGCGGGGGCTCCTACGAGCAGTACTTC.

This clonotype was observed many times. V is TRBV5-1 and J is TRBJ2-7, with D possibly matching TRBD1 (6 bases). CDR3 length equals 13 residues. Trimming pared 4 bases from V and 8 bases from J, leaving 16 bases between. Germline CDR1 SGHRS, CDR2 YFSETQ. This chain's CDR3 is CASSPGTPPQQYF. CDR3 DNA: TGCGCCAGCAGCCCCGGGACACCCCCACAGCAGTACTTC.

The sample holds many counts of this clonotype. The chain is built from TRBV5-1 and TRBJ2-1, with D tentatively TRBD1 (7 bases). V was pared by 3 bases and J by 2 bases, with 12 bases between. The CDR3 is 15 amino acids. CDR1 and CDR2 (germline): SGHRS, YFSETQ. CDR3 coding DNA: TGCGCCAGCAGCTCCGTCAGGGGGGCCTACAATGAGCAGTTCTTC. Its translation is CASSSVRGAYNEQFF.

This clonotype was seen repeatedly, ten times or more. The chain recombines TRBV7-2 with TRBJ2-1, with 9 bases matching TRBD2. V lost 1 base to trimming and J lost 9 bases; unmatched junction nucleotides: 10. Germline CDR1 is SGHTA and CDR2 is FQGNSA. The CDR3 runs to 16 residues. CDR3 sequence (DNA): TGTGCCAGCAGCTTAGGCGGGGGGGCCGGACGTGGTGAGCAGTTCTTC. Protein: CASSLGGGAGRGEQFF.